This entry features one T cell receptor (beta chain) sequence. The antigen is not known. An end of the junction differs from the germline gene, which may be a read error. The CDR3 is made up of 15 amino acids. From germline, CDR1 is LGHDT and CDR2 YNNKEL (reference sequence). This sample is drawn from a study of blood T cells in healthy people across ages. Study-level results: Across samples, TCR beta diversity tracked strongly with naive T cell percentage.

For the second PCR, which ran for about 6 to 11 cycles, a sample-barcoded 5' primer and a J-beta primer mix were used. TCRdb fed the 5' RACE reads into MiXCR, producing one record per CDR3 protein. Of about 1.6 million distinct CDR3 sequences in the sample, roughly a third were seen once. Individuals who donated were healthy Caucasians from Russia aged roughly 6 to 90. The authors extracted at least 5 micrograms of total RNA per sample. The sequenced sample was blood. V gene TRBV3-1 combines with J gene TRBJ2-1; TRBD2 is a possible D gene (6 bases). The clonotype was recovered from a woman aged 25 to 39 in good health. The CDR3 loop is CANSQDSGGYNEQFF. CDR3 DNA sequence: TGTGCCAACAGCCAGGATTCTGGGGGGTACAATGAGCAGTTCTTC.